The clone carrying this TCR beta chain was observed at least ten times. The sample comes from a study of T cells in Graves' hyperthyroidism and ophthalmopathy. V lost 5 bases and J 2 bases, leaving 16 bases between the germline ends. The CDR3 totals 14 residues. CDR1 and CDR2 (germline): DFQATT, SNEGSKA (reference sequence). The source material, RNA transcripts, was used to amplify TCR beta CDR3 regions. The HTBI set primed first-round TCR CDR3 RT-PCR. TCRdb itself ran the multiplex PCR reads through MiXCR, one entry per CDR3 protein. Here the sample spans under 300,000 distinct CDR3 sequences, over 20% being singletons.

This sequence originates from a man younger than 40 with Graves' ophthalmopathy. The chain joins TRBV20-1 to TRBJ2-7, with D perhaps matching TRBD1 (5 bases). Sample: blood. The CDR3 DNA reads as TGCAGTGCTCCCAGGGCCCAGGGAACCTACGAGCAGTACTTC. Its protein is CSAPRAQGTYEQYF.